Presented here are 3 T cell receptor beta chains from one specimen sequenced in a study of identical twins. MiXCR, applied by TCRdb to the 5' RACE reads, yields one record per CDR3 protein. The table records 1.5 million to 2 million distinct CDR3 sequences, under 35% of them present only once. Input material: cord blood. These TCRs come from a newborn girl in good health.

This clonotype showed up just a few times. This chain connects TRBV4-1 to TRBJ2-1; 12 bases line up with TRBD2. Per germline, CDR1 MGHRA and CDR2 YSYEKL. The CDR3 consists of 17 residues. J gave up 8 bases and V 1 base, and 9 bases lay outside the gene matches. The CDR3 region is CASSQGLAGVLHDEQFF. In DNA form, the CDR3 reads TGCGCCAGCAGCCAAGGACTAGCGGGAGTCCTCCACGATGAGCAGTTCTTC.

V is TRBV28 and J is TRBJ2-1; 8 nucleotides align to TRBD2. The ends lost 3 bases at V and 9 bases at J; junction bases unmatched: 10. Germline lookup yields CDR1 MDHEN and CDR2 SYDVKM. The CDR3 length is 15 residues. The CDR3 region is CASSFRLAGGGEQFF. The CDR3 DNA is TGTGCCAGCAGTTTCCGCCTAGCGGGTGGGGGTGAGCAGTTCTTC.

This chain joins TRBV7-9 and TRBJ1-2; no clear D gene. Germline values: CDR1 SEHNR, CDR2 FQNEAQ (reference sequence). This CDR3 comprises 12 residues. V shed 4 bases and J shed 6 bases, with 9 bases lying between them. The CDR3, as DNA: TGTGCCAGCAGCTCCCCACGGGATGGCTACACCTTC. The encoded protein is CASSSPRDGYTF. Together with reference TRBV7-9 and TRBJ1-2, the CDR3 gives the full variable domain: DTGVSQNPRHKITKRGQNVTFRCDPISEHNRLYWYRQTLGQGPEFLTYFQNEAQLEKSRLLSDRFSAERPKGSFSTLEIQRTEQGDSAMYLCASSSPRDGYTFGSGTRLTVV.